The 20 T cell receptor beta chains below come from one sample, sequenced in a study of regulatory T cells in long-lasting Graves disease. Investigators prepared the TCR beta libraries by applying iRepertoire HTBI primers and Arm-PCR of CDR3 regions. TCRdb reprocessed the multiplex PCR reads with MiXCR, giving one entry per CDR3 protein. The top ten hold 15% to 20% of the sample, which has around 400,000 distinct CDR3 sequences, 10% to 15% seen once. Time point: newly diagnosed GD, antithyroid drugs for less than 3 months. Preparation of the TCR library used RNA extracted from PBMCs. This same sample was also taken into another study, of T cells in Graves' hyperthyroidism and ophthalmopathy.

Source: peripheral blood mononuclear cells (PBMCs), taken at new diagnosis, from a patient treated with antithyroid drugs. The receptors come from a woman aged 18-29 years with Graves disease.

This clonotype was counted at least ten times. The chain uses TRBV7-2 and TRBJ2-7; 8 bases are shared with TRBD1. Germline V gene lookup returns CDR1 SGHTA and CDR2 FQGNSA. V lost 5 bases and J lost 0; bases outside the gene matches: 6. The CDR3 is made up of 15 amino acids. The CDR3 DNA reads TGTGCCAGCAGCCCGACAGGGGTAAGCTCCTACGAGCAGTACTTC. As protein: CASSPTGVSSYEQYF.

This clonotype has only a few counts. V gene TRBV19 combines with J gene TRBJ1-5, with D perhaps matching TRBD1 (6 bases). Germline values: CDR1 LNHDA, CDR2 SQIVND (reference sequence). V was cut by 11 bases and J by 2 bases, with 13 bases left in between. This CDR3 has 13 residues. The CDR3 sequence is CACTGYGNQPQHF. CDR3 nucleotide sequence: TGTGCCTGTACAGGGTATGGCAATCAGCCCCAGCATTTT. Complete variable domain (other parts from reference TRBV19 and TRBJ1-5): DGGITQSPKYLFRKEGQNVTLSCEQNLNHDAMYWYRQDPGQGLRLIYYSQIVNDFQKGDIAEGYSVSREKKESFPLTVTSAQKNPTAFYLCACTGYGNQPQHFGDGTRLSIL.

This clonotype was recorded at least ten times. The V gene is TRBV5-5, the J gene TRBJ2-2; 11 bases are a match to TRBD1. The CDR3 runs to 15 residues. J was trimmed by 6 bases and V by 4 bases; bases with no gene match: 5. Germline CDR1 and CDR2: SGHKS and YYEKEE (reference sequence). The CDR3 loop reads CASSEGQGGAGELFF. The CDR3 coding sequence is TGTGCCAGCAGCGAGGGACAGGGGGGGGCCGGGGAGCTGTTTTTT.

In its sample, this clonotype was seen many times. The CDR3 is CASSRTGDTEAFF. For the CDR3, the DNA is TGTGCCAGCAGCCGAACAGGGGACACTGAAGCTTTCTTT. The chain uses TRBV7-9 and TRBJ1-1; 7 bases are shared with TRBD1. CDR1 is SEHNR and CDR2 is FQNEAQ in the germline V gene (reference sequence). V was pared by 5 bases and J by 3 bases, with 3 bases of the junction left unmatched. The CDR3 consists of 13 residues.

The sample holds many counts of this clonotype. The genes are TRBV27 and TRBJ1-2, with D tentatively TRBD1 (6 bases). The CDR3 sequence is 16 residues long. V was shortened by 7 bases and J by 5 bases, with 23 bases between the two germline ends. CDR1 and CDR2 from the germline V gene are MNHEY and SMNVEV (reference sequence). CDR3 region: CASTPTVGQRHYGYTF. In nucleotides, the CDR3 is TGTGCCAGCACCCCTACCGTAGGACAGAGACATTATGGCTACACCTTC.

This clonotype showed up many times. The chain couples TRBV27 to TRBJ2-3; D perhaps matches TRBD2 (5 bases). Trimming left V 10 bases short and J 0 bases short, with 17 bases between. Germline-derived CDR1 and CDR2 are MNHEY and SMNVEV (reference sequence). This CDR3 contains 15 residues. CDR3 sequence reads: CATSSDYTSTDTQYF. Written as DNA, the CDR3 is TGTGCCACCTCAAGTGACTATACTAGCACAGATACGCAGTATTTT.

Many counts were recorded for this clonotype. The chain has TRBV28 and TRBJ2-1; weak D call: TRBD2 (6 bases). The V end was cut by 7 bases, the J end by 7 bases, with 23 bases between. The CDR3 sequence is 16 residues long. CDR1 and CDR2 from the germline V gene are MDHEN and SYDVKM. CDR3 amino acids: CASTRGAADGWNEQFF. In DNA, the CDR3 is TGTGCCAGCACCCGCGGGGCAGCGGATGGGTGGAATGAGCAGTTCTTC.

This clonotype was seen many times. The chain carries TRBV12-3 or TRBV12-4 and TRBJ2-6; D is undetermined. V was cut by 6 bases and J by 0 bases, with 6 bases left in between. The length of the CDR3 is 14 residues. CDR3 amino acids: CASSDDSGANVLTF. The CDR3 nucleotides read TGTGCCAGCAGCGACGACTCTGGGGCCAACGTCCTGACTTTC.

There are many counts of this clonotype. The CDR3 nucleotides read TGTGCCAGCAGCTTGACTAGCGGGATAAGCTCCTACAATGAGCAGTTCTTC. Encoded protein: CASSLTSGISSYNEQFF. The chain links TRBV7-6 to TRBJ2-1, with 11 bases identical to TRBD2. Germline trimming cut 3 bases from V and 0 bases from J; bases unmatched to any gene: 4. The CDR3 is 17 residues long. Germline values: CDR1 SGHVS, CDR2 FNYEAQ.

This clonotype showed up many times. The chain uses TRBV12-3 or TRBV12-4 and TRBJ2-1; the match to TRBD2 covers 7 bases. The CDR3 has 15 residues. The J segment lost 4 bases and the V segment lost 7 bases, leaving 10 bases of the junction unmatched. The CDR3 protein is CASIHSGKGYNEQFF. The CDR3 coding sequence is TGTGCCAGCATCCACAGCGGGAAGGGGTACAATGAGCAGTTCTTC.

The V call is TRBV3-1, the J call TRBJ2-5; 8 bases align to TRBD1. This CDR3 region has 17 residues. From germline, CDR1 is LGHDT and CDR2 YNNKEL (reference sequence). The junction had 11 bases not matched to a gene; V was cut back by 1 base and J by 4 bases. The CDR3 here is CASSQGPRTGMPETQYF. CDR3 sequence (DNA): TGTGCCAGCAGCCAAGGGCCGAGGACAGGGATGCCAGAGACCCAGTACTTC.

This clonotype was picked up many times. This chain joins TRBV6-1 and TRBJ2-2, with unresolved D. Trimming stripped 6 bases from V and 3 bases from J, with 5 bases between. Germline CDR1 MNHNS, CDR2 SASEGT. The CDR3 is 12 residues long. The DNA for the CDR3 is TGTGCCAGCAGGACCGACACCGGGGAGCTGTTTTTT. Its protein is CASRTDTGELFF.

The J gene is TRBJ2-4, the V gene TRBV6-1, with 13 positions matching TRBD2. V was pared by 6 bases and J by 4 bases, with 9 bases of the junction left unmatched. There are 17 residues in the CDR3. Per germline, CDR1 MNHNS and CDR2 SASEGT. CDR3 region: CASSSGRTSGGKNIQYF. The CDR3 DNA reads as TGTGCCAGCAGCTCGGGTCGGACTAGCGGGGGAAAAAACATTCAGTACTTC.

The table lists this clonotype with many counts. The chain couples TRBV11-1 to TRBJ2-2, with 7 bases matching TRBD1. The CDR3 spans 16 residues. The germline V gene has CDR1 SGHAT and CDR2 FQDESV (reference sequence). After removal of 5 bases from V and 0 bases from J, the junction contained 6 bases not matched to a gene. Written as DNA, the CDR3 is TGTGCCAGCAGCCCTCGACAGGGATCGAACACCGGGGAGCTGTTTTTT. Translated, it gives CASSPRQGSNTGELFF.

V gene TRBV18 combines with J gene TRBJ1-2; TRBD1 matches 11 bases. Germline CDR1 and CDR2: KGHSH and LQKENI. This CDR3 has 14 amino acids. Germline trimming cut 4 bases from V and 7 bases from J; bases unmatched to any gene: 5. CDR3: CASSQRTGGTGYTF. The CDR3 region has the DNA TGTGCCAGCTCACAGAGGACAGGGGGCACTGGCTACACCTTC.

The genes are TRBV2 and TRBJ2-2; tentative D call: TRBD1 (6 bases). The CDR3 is made up of 14 amino acids. Germline loops: CDR1 SNHLY, CDR2 FYNNEI. V dropped 6 bases and J dropped 6 bases, with 14 bases sitting between them. CDR3 coding DNA: TGTGCCAGCAGGAGGTCACAGGGACCCGGGGAGCTGTTTTTT. The encoded protein is CASRRSQGPGELFF.

This chain uses TRBV10-3 with TRBJ2-7; D may be TRBD2 (5 bases). Per germline, CDR1 ENHRY and CDR2 SYGVKD. There are 13 residues in the CDR3. V was cut by 8 bases and J by 4 bases, with 15 bases left in between. The CDR3 region has the DNA TGTGCCATCGCTACCTGGGGAGCGTACGAGCAGTACTTC. Protein sequence: CAIATWGAYEQYF.

This clonotype came up many times. The V and J genes are TRBV4-2 and TRBJ2-2; D may be TRBD2 (5 bases). With 1 base removed from V and 6 bases from J, the gap between germline ends came to 12 bases. This CDR3 has 15 residues. The germline gives CDR1 LGHNA, CDR2 YNFKEQ. Here the CDR3 DNA reads TGTGCCAGCAGCCAAGTTCCGGAGGAGTCCGGGGAGCTGTTTTTT. Translating gives CASSQVPEESGELFF.

This sequence joins TRBV4-3 and TRBJ2-2, with unresolved D. Looked up from germline, CDR1 is LGHNA and CDR2 is YSLEER. The CDR3 spans 15 residues. Trimming left V 0 bases short and J 6 bases short, with 11 bases between. CDR3 bases: TGCGCCAGCAGCCAAGATTTAGTGCCCTCCGGGGAGCTGTTTTTT. This translates into CASSQDLVPSGELFF.

The table lists this clonotype with a few counts. The V gene is TRBV9, the J gene TRBJ2-7; tentative D call: TRBD1 (6 bases). The CDR3 is 15 residues long. V lost 3 bases, J lost 3 bases, and 16 bases lay in between. Germline loops: CDR1 SGDLS, CDR2 YYNGEE. The CDR3 sequence is CASSGDDTGIYEQYF. CDR3 sequence (DNA): TGTGCCAGCAGCGGAGACGACACAGGGATCTACGAGCAGTACTTC.